The 7 T cell receptor beta chains below were found in one sample sequenced in a study of cytomegalovirus exposure and HLA in healthy donors. Some clones are missing from TCRdb's copy, which holds only in-frame ones; the method was immunoSEQ multiplex PCR. The data show 250,000 to 350,000 clones, about 85% seen once. Sequencing input: PBMCs. The receptors derive from a woman aged 25-40 years in good health and CMV-seropositive.

The chain couples TRBV30 to TRBJ1-5, with TRBD1 matching 7 bases. Germline V gives CDR1 GTSNPN, CDR2 SVGIG (reference sequence). The V and J ends lost 3 bases and 0 bases, in that order; junction bases with no gene match: 8. CDR3 length equals 16 residues. The DNA of the CDR3 is TGTGCCTGGAGCGGCGCAGGGGGATATAGCAATCAGCCCCAGCATTTT. Its translation: CAWSGAGGYSNQPQHF.

The chain uses TRBV4-3 and TRBJ1-5; unclear D gene. Germline lookup yields CDR1 LGHNA and CDR2 YSLEER. The V end was cut by 0 bases, the J end by 2 bases, with 5 bases between. The CDR3 runs to 14 residues. CDR3 region: CASSQENGNQPQHF. The CDR3, as DNA: TGCGCCAGCAGCCAAGAGAATGGCAATCAGCCCCAGCATTTT.

V is TRBV4-3 and J is TRBJ2-1, with a tentative D call TRBD1 (5 bases). The germline V gene has CDR1 LGHNA and CDR2 YSLEER. This CDR3 is 17 amino acids long. The V and J ends lost 0 bases and 1 base respectively, with 13 bases between them. CDR3 sequence reads: CASSQDRWTHSYNEQFF. The CDR3, as DNA: TGCGCCAGCAGCCAAGATAGGTGGACACATTCCTACAATGAGCAGTTCTTC.

This chain uses TRBV7-2 with TRBJ2-1; TRBD1 or TRBD2 may be the D gene (5 bases each). This CDR3 has 13 amino acids. Germline CDR1 SGHTA, CDR2 FQGNSA. Trimming pared 9 bases from V and 5 bases from J, leaving 14 bases between. CDR3 residues: CASLFPGHNEQFF. In nucleotides, the CDR3 is TGTGCCAGTCTATTTCCGGGGCACAATGAGCAGTTCTTC.

The chain uses TRBV7-9 and TRBJ1-1; D remains ambiguous. The CDR3 is 14 residues long. Trimming removed 6 bases from V and 6 bases from J, with 17 bases in between. Germline V gene lookup returns CDR1 SEHNR and CDR2 FQNEAQ (reference sequence). CDR3 region: CASSLVDTAPEAFF. The DNA of the CDR3 is TGTGCCAGCAGTCTAGTTGACACTGCCCCTGAAGCTTTCTTT.

The J gene is TRBJ2-1, the V gene TRBV28; no clear D gene. V lost 1 base and J 4 bases, leaving 20 bases between the germline ends. The CDR3 is made up of 18 amino acids. CDR1 is MDHEN, CDR2 SYDVKM, per germline. CDR3 amino acids: CASSLFPVGPMGYNEQFF. The CDR3 nucleotides read TGTGCCAGCAGTTTATTTCCAGTAGGACCAATGGGGTACAATGAGCAGTTCTTC.

The CDR3 coding sequence is TGTGCCATCAGTGCCCTACAGGGGCCTTCCTACGAGCAGTACTTC. This gives the protein CAISALQGPSYEQYF. This chain joins TRBV10-3 and TRBJ2-7; 7 nucleotides match TRBD1. The CDR3 runs to 15 residues. Trimming removed 4 bases from V and 1 base from J; junction bases left unmatched: 7. Germline V gene lookup returns CDR1 ENHRY and CDR2 SYGVKD.